This TCR beta chain was recorded in a study of T-cell memory formation after mild COVID-19. MiXCR, applied by TCRdb to the 5' RACE reads, yields one record per CDR3 protein. The sample holds approximately 500,000 distinct CDR3 sequences; more than 20% are singletons and the top ten take about 12%. This clonotype was seen repeatedly, ten times or more. CDR3 length: 15 residues. V shed 3 bases, J shed 5 bases, and the junction held 6 bases outside the gene matches. This clonotype was sampled from an adult woman who had mild COVID-19 (a few samples of this study predate the infection). Cell type and time point are not known. This chain joins TRBV12-3 or TRBV12-4 and TRBJ2-2; 7 bases agree with TRBD1. Sequencing was performed on PBMCs or a T cell subset sorted from them (not recorded which). CDR3 protein: CASSLSQGVTGELFF. CDR3 DNA: TGTGCCAGCAGTTTGAGTCAGGGGGTGACCGGGGAGCTGTTTTTT.